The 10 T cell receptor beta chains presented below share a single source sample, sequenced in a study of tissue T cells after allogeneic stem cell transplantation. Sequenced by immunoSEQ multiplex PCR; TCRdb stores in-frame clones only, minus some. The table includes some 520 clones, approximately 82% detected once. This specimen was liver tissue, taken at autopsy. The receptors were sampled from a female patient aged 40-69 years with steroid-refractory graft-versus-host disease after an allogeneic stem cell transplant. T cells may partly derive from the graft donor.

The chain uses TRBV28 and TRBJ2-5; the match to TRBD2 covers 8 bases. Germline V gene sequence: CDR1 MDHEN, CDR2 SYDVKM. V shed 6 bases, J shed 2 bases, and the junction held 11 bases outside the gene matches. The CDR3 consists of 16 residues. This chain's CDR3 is CASRPEREWGQETQYF. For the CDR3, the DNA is TGTGCCAGCAGACCTGAGCGGGAGTGGGGTCAAGAGACCCAGTACTTC.

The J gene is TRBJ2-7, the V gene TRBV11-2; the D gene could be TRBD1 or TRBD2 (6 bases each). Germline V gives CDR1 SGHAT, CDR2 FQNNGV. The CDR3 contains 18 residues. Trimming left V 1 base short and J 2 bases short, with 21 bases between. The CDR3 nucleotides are TGTGCCAGCAGCTTAGGGCCCTTAGGAGGGGGTCCCACCTACGAGCAGTACTTC. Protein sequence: CASSLGPLGGGPTYEQYF.

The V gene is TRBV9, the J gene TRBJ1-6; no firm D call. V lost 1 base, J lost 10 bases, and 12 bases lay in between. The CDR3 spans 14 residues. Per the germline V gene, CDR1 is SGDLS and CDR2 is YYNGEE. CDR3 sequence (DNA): TGTGCCAGCAGCGTAAGCGGGAGTAAATCACCCCTCCACTTT. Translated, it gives CASSVSGSKSPLHF.

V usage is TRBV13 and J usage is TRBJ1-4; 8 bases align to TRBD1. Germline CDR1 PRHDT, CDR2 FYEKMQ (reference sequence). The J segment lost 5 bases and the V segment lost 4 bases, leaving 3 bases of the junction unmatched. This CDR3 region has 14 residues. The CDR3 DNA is TGTGCCAGCAGCTCGGACAGGGTAAATGAAAAACTGTTTTTT. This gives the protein CASSSDRVNEKLFF.

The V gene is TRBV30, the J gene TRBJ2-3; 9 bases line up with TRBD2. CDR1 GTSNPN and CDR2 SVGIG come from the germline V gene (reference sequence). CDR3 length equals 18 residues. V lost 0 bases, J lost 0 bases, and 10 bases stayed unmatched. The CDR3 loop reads CAWSVRLAGFLSTDTQYF. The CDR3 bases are TGTGCCTGGAGTGTACGTCTAGCGGGGTTTCTTAGCACAGATACGCAGTATTTT.

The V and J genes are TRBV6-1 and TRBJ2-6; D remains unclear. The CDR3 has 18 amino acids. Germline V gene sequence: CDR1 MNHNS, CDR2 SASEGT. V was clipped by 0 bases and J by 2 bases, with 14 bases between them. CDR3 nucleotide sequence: TGTGCCAGCAGTGAAGCGTATGGGTGGGTGGCTGGGGCCAACGTCCTGACTTTC. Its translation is CASSEAYGWVAGANVLTF.

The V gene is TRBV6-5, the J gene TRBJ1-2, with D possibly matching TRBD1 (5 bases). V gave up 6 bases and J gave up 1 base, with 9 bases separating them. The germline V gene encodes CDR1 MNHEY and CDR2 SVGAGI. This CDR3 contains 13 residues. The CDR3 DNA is TGTGCCAGCAGGTCCGACAGTAACTATGGCTACACCTTC. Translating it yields CASRSDSNYGYTF.

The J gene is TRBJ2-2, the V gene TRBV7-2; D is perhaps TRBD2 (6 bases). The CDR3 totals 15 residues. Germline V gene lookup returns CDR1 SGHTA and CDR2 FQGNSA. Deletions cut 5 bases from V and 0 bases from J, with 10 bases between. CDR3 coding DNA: TGTGCCAGCAGCCTTAGCGGCACGAACACCGGGGAGCTGTTTTTT. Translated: CASSLSGTNTGELFF.

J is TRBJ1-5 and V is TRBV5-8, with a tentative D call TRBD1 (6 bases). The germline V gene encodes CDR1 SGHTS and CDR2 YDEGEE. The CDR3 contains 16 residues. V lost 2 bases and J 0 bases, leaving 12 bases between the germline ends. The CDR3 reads CASSLGDTYSNQPQHF. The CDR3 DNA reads TGTGCCAGCAGCTTAGGGGACACCTATAGCAATCAGCCCCAGCATTTT.

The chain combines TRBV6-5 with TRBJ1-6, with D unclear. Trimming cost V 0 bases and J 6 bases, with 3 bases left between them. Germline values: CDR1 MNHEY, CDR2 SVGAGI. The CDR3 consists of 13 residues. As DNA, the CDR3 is TGTGCCAGCAGTTACTCTTTTAATTCACCCCTCCACTTT. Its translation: CASSYSFNSPLHF.